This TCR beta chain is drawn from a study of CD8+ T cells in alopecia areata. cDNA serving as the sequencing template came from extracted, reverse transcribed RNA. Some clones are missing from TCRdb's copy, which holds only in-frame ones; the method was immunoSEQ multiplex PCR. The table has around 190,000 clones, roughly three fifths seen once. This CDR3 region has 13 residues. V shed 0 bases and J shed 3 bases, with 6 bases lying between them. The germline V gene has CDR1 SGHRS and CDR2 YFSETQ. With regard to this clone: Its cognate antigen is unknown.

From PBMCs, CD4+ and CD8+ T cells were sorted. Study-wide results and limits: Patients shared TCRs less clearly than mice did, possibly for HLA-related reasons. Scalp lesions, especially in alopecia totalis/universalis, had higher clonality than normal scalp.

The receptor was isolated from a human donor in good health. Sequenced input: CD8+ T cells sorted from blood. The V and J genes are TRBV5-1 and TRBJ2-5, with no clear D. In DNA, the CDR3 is TGCGCCAGCAGCTTGGTTACAGAAGAGACCCAGTACTTC. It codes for CASSLVTEETQYF. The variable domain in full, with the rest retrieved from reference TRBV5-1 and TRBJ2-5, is KAGVTQTPRYLIKTRGQQVTLSCSPISGHRSVSWYQQTPGQGLQFLFEYFSETQRNKGNFPGRFSGRQFSNSRSEMNVSTLELGDSALYLCASSLVTEETQYFGPGTRLLVL.